This TCR beta chain was retrieved from a study of response to subunit inactivated influenza vaccine. Study-level results: Each seasonal influenza vaccination, the authors suggested, recruits few new T cells.

Concerning this clonotype itself: Its specificity is not known.

TCRdb analysed the RT-PCR reads with MiXCR anew, one entry per CDR3 protein. The sample records about 480,000 distinct CDR3 sequences, over 10% being singletons. The sequenced sample was PBMCs from blood, obtained 45 days after vaccination. The origin of this receptor is a man aged 50-60 years who received an inactivated influenza vaccine.

The CDR3 sequence: CASSLRGGAGAIPGELFF. The CDR3 bases are TGTGCCAGCAGTTTACGGGGGGGAGCGGGAGCGATTCCCGGGGAGCTGTTTTTT. The chain links TRBV12-3 or TRBV12-4 to TRBJ2-2, with 8 nucleotides matching TRBD2. Trimming took 2 bases from V and 6 from J; bases not matched to a gene: 14. CDR3 length: 18 residues.